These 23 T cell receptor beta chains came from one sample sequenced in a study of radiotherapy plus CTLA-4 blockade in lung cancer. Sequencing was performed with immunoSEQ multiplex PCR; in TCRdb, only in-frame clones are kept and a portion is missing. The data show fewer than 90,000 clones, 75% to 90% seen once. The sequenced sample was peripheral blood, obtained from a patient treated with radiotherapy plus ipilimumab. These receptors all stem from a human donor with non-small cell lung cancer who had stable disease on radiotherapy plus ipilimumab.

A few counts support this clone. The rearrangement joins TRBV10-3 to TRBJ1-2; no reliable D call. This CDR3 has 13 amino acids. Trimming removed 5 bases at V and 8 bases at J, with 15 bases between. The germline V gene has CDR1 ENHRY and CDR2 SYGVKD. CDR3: CAISPGGVGGYTF. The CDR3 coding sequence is TGTGCCATCAGTCCCGGTGGGGTAGGCGGCTACACCTTC.

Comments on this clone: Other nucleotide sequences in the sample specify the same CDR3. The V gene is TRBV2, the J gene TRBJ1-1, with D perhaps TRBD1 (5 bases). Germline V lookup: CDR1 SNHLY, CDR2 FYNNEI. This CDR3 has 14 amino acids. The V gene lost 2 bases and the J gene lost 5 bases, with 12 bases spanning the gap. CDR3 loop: CASSERRGRTEAFF. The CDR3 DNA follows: TGTGCCAGCAGTGAAAGGAGGGGACGGACTGAAGCTTTCTTT.

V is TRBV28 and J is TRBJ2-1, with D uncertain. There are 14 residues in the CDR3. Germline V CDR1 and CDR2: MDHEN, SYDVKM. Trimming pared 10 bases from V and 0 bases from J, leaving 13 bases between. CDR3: CATNPPNSYNEQFF. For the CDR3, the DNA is TGTGCCACCAACCCTCCAAACTCCTACAATGAGCAGTTCTTC.

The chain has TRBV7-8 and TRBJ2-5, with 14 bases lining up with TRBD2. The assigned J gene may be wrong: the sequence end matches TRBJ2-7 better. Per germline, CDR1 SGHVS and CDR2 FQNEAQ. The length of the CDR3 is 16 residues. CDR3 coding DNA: TGTGCCAGCAGCCGTCCCGGGACTAGCGGGAGCTACGAGCAGTACTTC. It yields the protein CASSRPGTSGSYEQYF.

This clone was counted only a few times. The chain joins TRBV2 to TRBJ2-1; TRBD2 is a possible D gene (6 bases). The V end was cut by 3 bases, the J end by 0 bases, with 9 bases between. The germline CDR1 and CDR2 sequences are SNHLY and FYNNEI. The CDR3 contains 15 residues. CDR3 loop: CASSEVGGSYNEQFF. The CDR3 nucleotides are TGTGCCAGCAGTGAGGTGGGGGGCTCCTACAATGAGCAGTTCTTC.

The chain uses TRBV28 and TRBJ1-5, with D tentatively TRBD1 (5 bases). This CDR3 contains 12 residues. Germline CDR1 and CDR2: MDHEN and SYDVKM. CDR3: CQGRLFNQPQHF. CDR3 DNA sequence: TGTCAGGGACGGTTATTCAATCAGCCCCAGCATTTT.

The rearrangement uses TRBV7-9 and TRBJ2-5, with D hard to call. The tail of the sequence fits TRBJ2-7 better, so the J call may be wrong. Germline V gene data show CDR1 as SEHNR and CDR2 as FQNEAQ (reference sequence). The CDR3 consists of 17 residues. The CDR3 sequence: CASSLVNPVSQSYEQYF. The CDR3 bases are TGTGCCAGCAGCTTAGTAAATCCGGTGAGTCAGTCCTACGAGCAGTACTTC.

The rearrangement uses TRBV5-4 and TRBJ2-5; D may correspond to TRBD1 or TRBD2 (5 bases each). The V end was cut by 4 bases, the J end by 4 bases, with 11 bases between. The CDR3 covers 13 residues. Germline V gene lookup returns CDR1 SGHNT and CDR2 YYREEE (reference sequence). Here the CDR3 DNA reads TGTGCCAGCAGCATCGCCGGGACAGAGACCCAGTACTTC. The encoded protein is CASSIAGTETQYF.

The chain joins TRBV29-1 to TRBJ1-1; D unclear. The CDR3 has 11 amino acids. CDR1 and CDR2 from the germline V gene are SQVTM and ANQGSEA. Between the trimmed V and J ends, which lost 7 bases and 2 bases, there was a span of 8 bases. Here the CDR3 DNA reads TGCAGCGGACTGGGAAACACTGAAGCTTTCTTT. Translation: CSGLGNTEAFF.

The CDR3 sequence: CASSEAEAPWDSRYF. Here the CDR3 DNA reads TGTGCCAGCAGTGAAGCAGAGGCGCCCTGGGATTCAAGGTACTTC. The chain employs TRBV6-1 and TRBJ2-7; D is unclear. The germline V and J ends were trimmed by 0 bases and 12 bases, with 21 bases remaining between them. The CDR3 extends over 15 amino acids. In germline, CDR1 is MNHNS, CDR2 SASEGT.

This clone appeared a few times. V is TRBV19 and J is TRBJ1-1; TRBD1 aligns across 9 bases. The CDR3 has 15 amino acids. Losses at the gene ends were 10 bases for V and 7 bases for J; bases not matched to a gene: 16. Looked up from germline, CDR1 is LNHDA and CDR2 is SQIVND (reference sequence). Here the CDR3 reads CATSPGQGRNGEAFF. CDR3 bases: TGTGCCACTTCCCCGGGACAGGGCCGAAACGGTGAAGCTTTCTTT.

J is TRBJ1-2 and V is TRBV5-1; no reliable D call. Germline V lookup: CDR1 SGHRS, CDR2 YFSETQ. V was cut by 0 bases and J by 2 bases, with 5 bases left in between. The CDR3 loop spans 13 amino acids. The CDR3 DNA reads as TGCGCCAGCAGCTTGGTGGACAACTATGGCTACACCTTC. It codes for CASSLVDNYGYTF.

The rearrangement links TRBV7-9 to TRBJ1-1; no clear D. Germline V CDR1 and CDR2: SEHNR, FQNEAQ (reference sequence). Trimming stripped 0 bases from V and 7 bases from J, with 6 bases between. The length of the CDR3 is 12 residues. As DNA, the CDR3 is TGTGCCAGCAGCTTAGCCATCATTGAAGCTTTCTTT. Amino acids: CASSLAIIEAFF.

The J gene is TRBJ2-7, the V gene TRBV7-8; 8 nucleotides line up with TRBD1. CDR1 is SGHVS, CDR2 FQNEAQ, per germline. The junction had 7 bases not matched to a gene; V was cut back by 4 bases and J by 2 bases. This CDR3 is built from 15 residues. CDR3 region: CASSYLRGLTYEQYF. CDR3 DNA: TGTGCCAGCAGCTACCTCAGGGGGCTTACCTACGAGCAGTACTTC.

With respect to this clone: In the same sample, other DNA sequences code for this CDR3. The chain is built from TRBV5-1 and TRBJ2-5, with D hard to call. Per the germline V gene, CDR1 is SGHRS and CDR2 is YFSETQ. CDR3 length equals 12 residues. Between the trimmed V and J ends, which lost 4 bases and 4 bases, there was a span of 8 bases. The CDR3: CASSLRGETQYF. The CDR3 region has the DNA TGCGCCAGCAGCCTGCGAGGAGAGACCCAGTACTTC.

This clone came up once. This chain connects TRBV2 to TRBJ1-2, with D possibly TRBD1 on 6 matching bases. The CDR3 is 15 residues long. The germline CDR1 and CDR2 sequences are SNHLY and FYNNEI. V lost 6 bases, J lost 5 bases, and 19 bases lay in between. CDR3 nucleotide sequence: TGTGCCAGCAGCCCCGGTGGGGGGCGGGATTATGGCTACACCTTC. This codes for CASSPGGGRDYGYTF.

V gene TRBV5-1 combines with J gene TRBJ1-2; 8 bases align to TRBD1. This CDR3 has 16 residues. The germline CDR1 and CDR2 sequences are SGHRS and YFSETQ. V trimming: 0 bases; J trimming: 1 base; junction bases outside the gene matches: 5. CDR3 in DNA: TGCGCCAGCAGCTTGGACAGGGGGAAGCGTAACTATGGCTACACCTTC. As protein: CASSLDRGKRNYGYTF.

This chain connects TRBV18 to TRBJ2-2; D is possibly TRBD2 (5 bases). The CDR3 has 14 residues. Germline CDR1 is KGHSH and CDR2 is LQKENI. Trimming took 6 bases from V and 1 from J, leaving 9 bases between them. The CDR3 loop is CASSSGRNTGELFF. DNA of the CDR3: TGTGCCAGCTCGAGCGGACGGAACACCGGGGAGCTGTTTTTT.

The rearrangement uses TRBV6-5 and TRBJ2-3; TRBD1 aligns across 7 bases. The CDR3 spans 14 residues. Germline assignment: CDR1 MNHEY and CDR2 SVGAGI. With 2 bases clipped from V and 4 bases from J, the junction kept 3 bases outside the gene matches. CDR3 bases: TGTGCCAGCAGTTACCGACAGGGCTCAGATACGCAGTATTTT. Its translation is CASSYRQGSDTQYF.

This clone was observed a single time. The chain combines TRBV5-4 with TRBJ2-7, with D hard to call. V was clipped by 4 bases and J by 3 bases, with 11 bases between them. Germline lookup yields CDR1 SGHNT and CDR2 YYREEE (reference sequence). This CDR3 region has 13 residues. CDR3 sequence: CASSPPHNYEQYF. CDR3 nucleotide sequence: TGTGCCAGCAGCCCCCCCCACAACTACGAGCAGTACTTC. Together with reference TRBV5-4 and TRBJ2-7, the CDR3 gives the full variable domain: ETGVTQSPTHLIKTRGQQVTLRCSSQSGHNTVSWYQQALGQGPQFIFQYYREEENGRGNFPPRFSGLQFPNYSSELNVNALELDDSALYLCASSPPHNYEQYFGPGTRLTVT.

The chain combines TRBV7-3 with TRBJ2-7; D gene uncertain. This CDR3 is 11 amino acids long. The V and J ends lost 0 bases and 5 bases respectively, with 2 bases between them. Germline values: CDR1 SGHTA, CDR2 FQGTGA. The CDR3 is CASSLTDEQYF. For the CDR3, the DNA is TGTGCCAGCAGCTTAACAGACGAGCAGTACTTC.

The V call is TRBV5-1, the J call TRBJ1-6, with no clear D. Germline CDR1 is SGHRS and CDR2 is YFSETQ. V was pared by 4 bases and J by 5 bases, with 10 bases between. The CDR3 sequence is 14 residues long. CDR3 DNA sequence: TGCGCCAGCAGCCTAGGACGGGATAATTCACCCCTCCACTTT. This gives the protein CASSLGRDNSPLHF.

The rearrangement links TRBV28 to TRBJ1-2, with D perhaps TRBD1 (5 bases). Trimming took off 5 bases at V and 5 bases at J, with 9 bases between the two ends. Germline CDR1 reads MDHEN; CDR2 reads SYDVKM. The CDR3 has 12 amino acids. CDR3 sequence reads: CASSPDRYGYTF. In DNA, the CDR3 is TGTGCCAGCAGTCCTGACAGATATGGCTACACCTTC.